This T cell receptor (beta chain) was found in a study of blood T cell repertoires in COVID-19. Background on the study: Acute and convalescent COVID-19 samples came from the United States, Italy and Spain. PBMCs, B-cell-depleted T cells, or T cells were the source of the cDNA or gDNA that made up the material.

Using immunoSEQ multiplex PCR, the repertoire was profiled, and TCRdb retains in-frame clones only, with some absent. The top ten hold approximately 12% of the sample, which has about 280,000 clones, 65% to 90% seen once. The CDR3 is 15 residues long. Per germline, CDR1 MNHEY and CDR2 SMNVEV (reference sequence). About this clone itself: The junction does not match germline at one end; this may be a read error.

The sequencing sample was made of peripheral blood. The chain combines TRBV27 with TRBJ2-1; TRBD1 matches 7 bases. The receptor was isolated from a human donor in a cohort sampled during active COVID-19. The CDR3 is CASGSADRLYSEQFF. CDR3 bases: TGTGCCAGCGGTTCTGCGGACAGGCTTTACAGTGAGCAGTTCTTC.